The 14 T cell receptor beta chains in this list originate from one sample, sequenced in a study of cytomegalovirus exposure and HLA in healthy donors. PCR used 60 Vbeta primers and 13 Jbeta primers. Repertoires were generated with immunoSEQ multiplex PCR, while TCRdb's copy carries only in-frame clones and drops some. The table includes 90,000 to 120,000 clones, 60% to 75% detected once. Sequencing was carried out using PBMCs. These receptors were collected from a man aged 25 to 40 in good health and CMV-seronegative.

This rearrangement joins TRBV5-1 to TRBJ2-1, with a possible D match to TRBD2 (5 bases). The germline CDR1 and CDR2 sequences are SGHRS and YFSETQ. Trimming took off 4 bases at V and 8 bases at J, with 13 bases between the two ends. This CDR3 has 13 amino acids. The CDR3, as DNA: TGCGCCAGCAGCCCAGAGGGTTTAGATGAGCAGTTCTTC. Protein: CASSPEGLDEQFF. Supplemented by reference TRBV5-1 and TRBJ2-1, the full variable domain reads KAGVTQTPRYLIKTRGQQVTLSCSPISGHRSVSWYQQTPGQGLQFLFEYFSETQRNKGNFPGRFSGRQFSNSRSEMNVSTLELGDSALYLCASSPEGLDEQFFGPGTRLTVL.

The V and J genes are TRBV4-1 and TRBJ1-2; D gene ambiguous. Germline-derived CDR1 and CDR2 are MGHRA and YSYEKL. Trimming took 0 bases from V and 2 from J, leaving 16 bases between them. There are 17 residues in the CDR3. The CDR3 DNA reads TGCGCCAGCAGCCAAGAATTAAGCTTCGATTTAAACTATGGCTACACCTTC. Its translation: CASSQELSFDLNYGYTF.

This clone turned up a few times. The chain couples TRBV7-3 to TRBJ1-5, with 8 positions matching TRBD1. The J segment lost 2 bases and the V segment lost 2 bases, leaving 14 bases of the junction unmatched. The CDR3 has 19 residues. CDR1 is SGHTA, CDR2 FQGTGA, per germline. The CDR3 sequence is CASSLVRGRLVPGNQPQHF. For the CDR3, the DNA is TGTGCCAGCAGCTTAGTCAGGGGGCGGTTAGTTCCAGGCAATCAGCCCCAGCATTTT.

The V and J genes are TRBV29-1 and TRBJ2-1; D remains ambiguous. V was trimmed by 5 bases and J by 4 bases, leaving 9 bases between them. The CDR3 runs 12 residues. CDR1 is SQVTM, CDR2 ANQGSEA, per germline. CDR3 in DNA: TGCAGCGTTACGAGCGTATACAATGAGCAGTTCTTC. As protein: CSVTSVYNEQFF.

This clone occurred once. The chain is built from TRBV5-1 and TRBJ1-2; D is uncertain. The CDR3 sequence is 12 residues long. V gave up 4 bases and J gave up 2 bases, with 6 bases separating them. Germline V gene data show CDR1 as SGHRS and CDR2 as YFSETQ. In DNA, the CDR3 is TGCGCCAGCAGCCCTCTAAACTATGGCTACACCTTC. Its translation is CASSPLNYGYTF. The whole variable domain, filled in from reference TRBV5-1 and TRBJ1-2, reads KAGVTQTPRYLIKTRGQQVTLSCSPISGHRSVSWYQQTPGQGLQFLFEYFSETQRNKGNFPGRFSGRQFSNSRSEMNVSTLELGDSALYLCASSPLNYGYTFGSGTRLTVV.

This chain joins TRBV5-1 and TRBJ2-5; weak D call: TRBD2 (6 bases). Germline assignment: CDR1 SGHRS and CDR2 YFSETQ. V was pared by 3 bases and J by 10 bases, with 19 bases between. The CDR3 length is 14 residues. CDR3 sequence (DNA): TGCGCCAGCAGCTCTAACAGTGGGGCGGGGAACCAGTACTTC. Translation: CASSSNSGAGNQYF.

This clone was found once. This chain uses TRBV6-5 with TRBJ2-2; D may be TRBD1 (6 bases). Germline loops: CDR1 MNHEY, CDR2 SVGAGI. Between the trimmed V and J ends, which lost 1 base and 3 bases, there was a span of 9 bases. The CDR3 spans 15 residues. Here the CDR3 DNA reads TGTGCCAGCAGTTACTTAGCAGGGGACACCGGGGAGCTGTTTTTT. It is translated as CASSYLAGDTGELFF.

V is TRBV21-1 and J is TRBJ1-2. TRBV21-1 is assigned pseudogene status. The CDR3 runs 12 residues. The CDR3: CASSKTVYGYTF. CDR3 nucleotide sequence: TGTGCCAGCAGCAAGACTGTCTATGGCTACACCTTC.

CDR3 sequence: CASRPGDRNSNQPQHF. The CDR3 DNA is TGTGCAAGTCGCCCAGGGGACAGAAATAGCAATCAGCCCCAGCATTTT. The V call is TRBV12-2, the J call TRBJ1-5; the table's D call, TRBD1, was not checked against the DNA. TRBV12-2 is classified as a pseudogene. This CDR3 region has 16 residues.

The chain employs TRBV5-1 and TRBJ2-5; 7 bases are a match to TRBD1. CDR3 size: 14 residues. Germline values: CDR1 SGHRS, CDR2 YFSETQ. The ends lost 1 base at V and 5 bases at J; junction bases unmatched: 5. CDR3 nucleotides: TGCGCCAGCAGCTTGACAGGGGACCGGGAGACCCAGTACTTC. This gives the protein CASSLTGDRETQYF. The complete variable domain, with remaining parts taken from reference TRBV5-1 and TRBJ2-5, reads KAGVTQTPRYLIKTRGQQVTLSCSPISGHRSVSWYQQTPGQGLQFLFEYFSETQRNKGNFPGRFSGRQFSNSRSEMNVSTLELGDSALYLCASSLTGDRETQYFGPGTRLLVL.

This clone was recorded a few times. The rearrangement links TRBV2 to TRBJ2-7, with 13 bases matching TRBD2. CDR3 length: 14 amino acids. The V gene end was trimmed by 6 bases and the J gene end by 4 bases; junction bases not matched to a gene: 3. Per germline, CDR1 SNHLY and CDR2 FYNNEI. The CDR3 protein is CASSTLAGGYEQYF. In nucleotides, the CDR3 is TGTGCCAGCAGCACACTAGCGGGGGGGTACGAGCAGTACTTC.

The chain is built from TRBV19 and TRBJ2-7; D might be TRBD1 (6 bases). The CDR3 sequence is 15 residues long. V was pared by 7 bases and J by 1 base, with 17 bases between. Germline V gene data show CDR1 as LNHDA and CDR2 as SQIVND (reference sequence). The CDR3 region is CASKLQEGGSYEQYF. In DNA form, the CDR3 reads TGTGCCAGTAAGTTACAGGAAGGGGGTTCCTACGAGCAGTACTTC. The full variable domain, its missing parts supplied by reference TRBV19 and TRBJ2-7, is DGGITQSPKYLFRKEGQNVTLSCEQNLNHDAMYWYRQDPGQGLRLIYYSQIVNDFQKGDIAEGYSVSREKKESFPLTVTSAQKNPTAFYLCASKLQEGGSYEQYFGPGTRLTVT.

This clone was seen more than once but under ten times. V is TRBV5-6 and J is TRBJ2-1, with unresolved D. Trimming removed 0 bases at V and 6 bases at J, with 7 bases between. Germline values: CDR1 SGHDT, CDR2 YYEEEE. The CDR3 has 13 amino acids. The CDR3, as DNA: TGTGCCAGCAGCTTGGCCAGTCCCAATGAGCAGTTCTTC. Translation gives CASSLASPNEQFF.

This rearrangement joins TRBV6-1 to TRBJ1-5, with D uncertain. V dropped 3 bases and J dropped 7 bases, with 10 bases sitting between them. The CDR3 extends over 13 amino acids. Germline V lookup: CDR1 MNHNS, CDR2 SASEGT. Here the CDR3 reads CASSDQAGQPQHF. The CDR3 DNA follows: TGTGCCAGCAGTGATCAGGCAGGACAGCCCCAGCATTTT.